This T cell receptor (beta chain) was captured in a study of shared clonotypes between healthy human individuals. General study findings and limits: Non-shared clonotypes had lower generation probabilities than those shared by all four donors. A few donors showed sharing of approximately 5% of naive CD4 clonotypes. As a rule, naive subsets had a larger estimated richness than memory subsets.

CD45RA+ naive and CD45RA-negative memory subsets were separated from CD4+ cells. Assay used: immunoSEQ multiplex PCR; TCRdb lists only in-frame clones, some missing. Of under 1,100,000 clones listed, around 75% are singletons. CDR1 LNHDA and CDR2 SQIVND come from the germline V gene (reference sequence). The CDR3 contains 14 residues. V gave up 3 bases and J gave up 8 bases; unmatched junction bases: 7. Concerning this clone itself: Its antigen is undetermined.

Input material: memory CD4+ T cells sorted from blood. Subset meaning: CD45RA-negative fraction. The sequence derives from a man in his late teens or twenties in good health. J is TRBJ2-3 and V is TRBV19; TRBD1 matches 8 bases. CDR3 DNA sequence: TGTGCCAGTAGTATGACAGGGGCACAGGGTACGCAGTATTTT. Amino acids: CASSMTGAQGTQYF.